The TCR beta chain under discussion was sequenced for a study of B cell selection in AIRE deficiency. Study outcomes and limitations: Of some 4,000 shared Treg TCRbeta sequences, 31.6% were healthy-donor-only and about 9.1% patient-only. TCRbeta-only data showed 36.6% of shared healthy Treg sequences in healthy Tconv.

Concerning this clone itself: Antigen specificity is unknown. The sample has other DNA sequences that encode this CDR3 too.

CD4+CD127+ cells were sorted as the conventional CD4 T cells. Controls came from healthy donors unrelated to patients. In the authors' workflow: Roughly 110,000 patient and approximately 140,000 healthy donor in-frame TCRbeta sequences came from conventional T cells. Measured with immunoSEQ multiplex PCR; TCRdb has only the in-frame clones, and not every one. V, J and clone size are those of that table, while D and trimming were read from the DNA. The table records about 24,000 clones, approximately 96% of them present only once. The receptor comes from a human donor in good health. Sample: CD4+CD127+ conventional T cells sorted from PBMCs.

As DNA, the CDR3 is TGCGCCAGCAGCTTGGCCGGTCCAGAGACCCAGTACTTC. The encoded protein is CASSLAGPETQYF. The chain couples TRBV5-1 to TRBJ2-5; no clear D. V lost 0 bases and J 4 bases, leaving 7 bases between the germline ends. CDR3 length equals 13 residues. CDR1 SGHRS and CDR2 YFSETQ come from the germline V gene.